The 10 T cell receptor beta chains presented below share a single source sample, sequenced in a study of PD-L1 blockade in urothelial cancer. Repertoires were generated with immunoSEQ multiplex PCR, while TCRdb's copy carries only in-frame clones and drops some. The table has fewer than 50,000 clones, more than 65% seen once. The time point was: pretreatment peripheral blood. The sample consisted of PBMCs, taken around atezolizumab (anti-PD-L1) treatment. All receptors come from a man between 70 and 80 years old with urothelial cancer.

This clone was found a few times. The chain is built from TRBV19 and TRBJ2-3; TRBD1 is a possible D gene (6 bases). V was shortened by 10 bases and J by 0 bases, with 11 bases between the two germline ends. The CDR3 totals 13 residues. Germline V gene lookup returns CDR1 LNHDA and CDR2 SQIVND (reference sequence). This CDR3 reads CATGQSSTDTQYF. The CDR3 nucleotides are TGTGCCACCGGACAGTCTAGCACAGATACGCAGTATTTT.

This clone was detected once. This chain joins TRBV5-1 and TRBJ2-3; the D gene is possibly TRBD2 (5 bases). CDR1 and CDR2 (germline): SGHRS, YFSETQ. The V end lost 2 bases, the J end lost 0 bases, and 16 bases lay between the germline ends. CDR3 length equals 17 residues. The CDR3 loop reads CASSLMGADSSTDTQYF. CDR3 nucleotide sequence: TGCGCCAGCAGCTTAATGGGAGCCGATTCTAGCACAGATACGCAGTATTTT.

This clone has only a few counts. The chain links TRBV28 to TRBJ2-5; D perhaps matches TRBD1 (6 bases). The CDR3 spans 15 residues. Trimming stripped 6 bases from V and 2 bases from J, with 16 bases between. Germline CDR1 is MDHEN and CDR2 is SYDVKM. CDR3 sequence: CASSWLGTRQETQYF. Written as DNA, the CDR3 is TGTGCCAGCAGCTGGCTAGGGACACGTCAAGAGACCCAGTACTTC.

This clone was seen only a few times. This chain connects TRBV5-1 to TRBJ2-7; 10 nucleotides agree with TRBD2. Per germline, CDR1 SGHRS and CDR2 YFSETQ. The CDR3 runs 16 residues. Trimming at V came to 4 bases and at J to 5 bases, leaving 12 bases not matched to a gene. The CDR3 spells CASSGLAAPGSDEQYF. In nucleotides, the CDR3 is TGCGCCAGCAGCGGACTAGCGGCCCCCGGGAGTGACGAGCAGTACTTC.

The rearrangement links TRBV11-2 to TRBJ2-7, with TRBD2 matching over 11 bases. Germline CDR1 and CDR2: SGHAT and FQNNGV. The CDR3 totals 16 residues. After removal of 3 bases from V and 3 bases from J, the junction contained 7 bases not matched to a gene. CDR3 in DNA: TGTGCCAGCAGCTTCCGGGCTAGCGGGAGGATCTACGAGCAGTACTTC. Encoded protein: CASSFRASGRIYEQYF.

This sequence joins TRBV12-5 and TRBJ1-1; maybe TRBD1 (5 bases). Between the trimmed V and J ends, which lost 7 bases and 0 bases, there was a span of 12 bases. Germline V gene data show CDR1 as LGHNT and CDR2 as FRNRAP. The CDR3 is 14 residues long. The CDR3 loop is CASVVSRVNTEAFF. CDR3 bases: TGTGCTAGTGTGGTGAGCAGGGTGAACACTGAAGCTTTCTTT.

This sequence joins TRBV30 and TRBJ1-1; the D is unclear. Trimming stripped 0 bases from V and 1 base from J, with 15 bases between. The CDR3 spans 16 residues. Germline CDR1 reads GTSNPN; CDR2 reads SVGIG (reference sequence). The CDR3 coding sequence is TGTGCCTGGAGTGTACGGCCCGACGGCGGGAACACTGAAGCTTTCTTT. It yields the protein CAWSVRPDGGNTEAFF.

The chain employs TRBV28 and TRBJ2-7; 7 positions agree with TRBD1. The V and J ends lost 2 bases and 2 bases, in that order; junction bases with no gene match: 6. The CDR3 covers 15 residues. From germline, CDR1 is MDHEN and CDR2 SYDVKM. CDR3 in DNA: TGTGCCAGCAGTTTAGTCGTGGGGACAGCCTACGAGCAGTACTTC. This gives the protein CASSLVVGTAYEQYF. Variable domain in full (rest from reference TRBV28 and TRBJ2-7): DVKVTQSSRYLVKRTGEKVFLECVQDMDHENMFWYRQDPGLGLRLIYFSYDVKMKEKGDIPEGYSVSREKKERFSLILESASTNQTSMYLCASSLVVGTAYEQYFGPGTRLTVT.

The V gene is TRBV28, the J gene TRBJ1-1; TRBD1 might be the D (6 bases). Trimming stripped 5 bases from V and 4 bases from J, with 17 bases between. CDR3 size: 15 residues. Germline V CDR1 and CDR2: MDHEN, SYDVKM. CDR3 nucleotides: TGTGCCAGCAGTCTTCCAAGGGGGTACGGCACTGAAGCTTTCTTT. As protein: CASSLPRGYGTEAFF.

This clone was counted many times. This sequence joins TRBV6-4 and TRBJ2-2; TRBD1 matches 8 bases. J was trimmed by 0 bases and V by 9 bases; bases with no gene match: 3. From germline, CDR1 is MRHNA and CDR2 SNTAGT. The CDR3 consists of 14 residues. DNA of the CDR3: TGTGCCAGTCAACAGGGGGCGAACACCGGGGAGCTGTTTTTT. This gives the protein CASQQGANTGELFF.